This TCR beta chain came from a study of cytotoxic CD8 clonotypes in ibrutinib-treated CLL. General observations from the study: Clonality was higher at baseline than in age-matched healthy donors and tracked circulating CD8+ T-cell counts.

About 2 micrograms of genomic DNA from cryopreserved PBMCs went into TCR beta libraries. The CDR3 runs 17 residues. V lost 8 bases to trimming and J lost 2 bases; unmatched junction nucleotides: 14. Germline CDR1 is MNHEY and CDR2 is SMNVEV (reference sequence). With respect to this clone: Its antigen is unknown.

The protocol was immunoSEQ multiplex PCR, while the TCRdb copy is restricted to in-frame clones and leaves out a portion. The sample lists about 300,000 clones, approximately 67% seen once, with just under 6.5% in the top ten. The chain uses TRBV27 and TRBJ2-1; TRBD2 aligns across 8 bases. Specimen: PBMCs, collected after 36 months of ibrutinib treatment. The source is a human donor with chronic lymphocytic leukemia. CDR3 residues: CASRRGPGTRTYNEQFF. As DNA, the CDR3 is TGTGCCAGCCGACGAGGTCCCGGGACTAGAACCTACAATGAGCAGTTCTTC.